The subject of this entry is one T cell receptor (beta chain). The data originate from a study of blood T cell repertoires in COVID-19. Study information: T cells, B-cell-depleted T cells, or PBMCs provided the cDNA or gDNA that served as material.

This CDR3 is built from 12 residues. Trimming shortened V by 6 bases and J by 0 bases, and 9 bases separated the two germline ends. Looked up from germline, CDR1 is SQVTM and CDR2 is ANQGSEA. In the authors' methods: The authors estimated nucleated cell counts from reference gene primer amplification. The assay was immunoSEQ multiplex PCR, and TCRdb's table has in-frame clones only and misses some. That table furnishes V, J and clone size, whereas the DNA furnished D and trimming. The data contain 200,000 or so clones, roughly 90% of them singletons. The TCR comes from a woman between 65 and 79 years old with acute or convalescent COVID-19. The sample was peripheral blood. The chain is built from TRBV29-1 and TRBJ2-7; TRBD1 is a possible D gene (5 bases). The CDR3 DNA sequence: TGCAGCGTCCAGGGAAACTCCTACGAGCAGTACTTC. Protein: CSVQGNSYEQYF.